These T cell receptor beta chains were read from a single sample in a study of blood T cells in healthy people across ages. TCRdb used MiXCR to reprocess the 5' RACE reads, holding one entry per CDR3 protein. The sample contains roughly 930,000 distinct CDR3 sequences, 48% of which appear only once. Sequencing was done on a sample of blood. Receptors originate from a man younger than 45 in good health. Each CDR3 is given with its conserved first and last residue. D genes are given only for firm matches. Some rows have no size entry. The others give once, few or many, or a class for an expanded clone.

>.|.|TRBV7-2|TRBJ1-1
TGTGCCAGCAGCGTACAGGATCAGAACACTGAAGCTTTCTTT
CASSVQDQNTEAFF
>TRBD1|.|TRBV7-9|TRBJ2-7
TGTGCCAGCAGCGGGGACAGGGCAAACGAGCAGTACTTC
CASSGDRANEQYF
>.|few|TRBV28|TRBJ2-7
TGTGCCAGCAGTTTACCTCACAGGGATTCCTACGAGCAGTACTTC
CASSLPHRDSYEQYF
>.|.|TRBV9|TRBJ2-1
TGTGCCAGCAGCCAAGAGGTGGGATCGTCGCAGTTCTTC
CASSQEVGSSQFF
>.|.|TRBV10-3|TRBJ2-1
TGTGCCATCAGTACAGCGCGCCCCGGGAATGAGCAGTTCTTC
CAISTARPGNEQFF
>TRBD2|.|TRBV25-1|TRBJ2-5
TGTGCCAGCAGTGAATGGCTAGCGGGGGAGCAAGAGACCCAGTACTTC
CASSEWLAGEQETQYF
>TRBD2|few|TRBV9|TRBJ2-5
TGTGCCAGCAGCACCTCTAGCGGACCGGAGACCCAGTACTTC
CASSTSSGPETQYF
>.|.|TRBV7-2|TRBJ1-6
TGTGCCAGCAGCTTAAAGCCGGGACCATATAATTCACCCCTCCACTTT
CASSLKPGPYNSPLHF
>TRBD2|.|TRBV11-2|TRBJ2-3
TGTGCCAGCAGCTTAGTGGCTAGCGGGGGACCAGATACGCAGTATTTT
CASSLVASGGPDTQYF
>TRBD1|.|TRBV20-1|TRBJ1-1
TGCAGTGCTAGAGATGTGGGGACAGTGAACACTGAAGCTTTCTTT
CSARDVGTVNTEAFF
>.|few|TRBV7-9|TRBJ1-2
TGTGCCAGCAGCTTAGATTTAGAGTACTATGGCTACACCTTC
CASSLDLEYYGYTF
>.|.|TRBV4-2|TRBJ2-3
TGTGCCAGCAGCCTCCCCCGTTTGGGAGATACGCAGTATTTT
CASSLPRLGDTQYF
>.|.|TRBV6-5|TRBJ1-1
TGTGCCAGCAGACTCACAGGGTACACTGAAGCTTTCTTT
CASRLTGYTEAFF
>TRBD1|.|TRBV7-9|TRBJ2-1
TGTGCCAGCAGCGCGGACAGGGGGCTGGGGGGTGAGCAGTTCTTC
CASSADRGLGGEQFF
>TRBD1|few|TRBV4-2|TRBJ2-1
TGTGCCAGCAGCCAAGTTGGACAGGGTGAAAATGAGCAGTTCTTC
CASSQVGQGENEQFF
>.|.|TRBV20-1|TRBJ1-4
TGCAGTGCTCTCCAGACGGCGGGATTCGAAAAACTGTTTTTT
CSALQTAGFEKLFF
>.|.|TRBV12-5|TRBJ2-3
TGTGCTAGTGGTCGGGAGGGGGCGTCAGATACGCAGTATTTT
CASGREGASDTQYF
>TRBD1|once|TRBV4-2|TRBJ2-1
TGTGCCAGCAGGGAGACAGGGGGCTTATGGTTCTTC
CASRETGGLWFF
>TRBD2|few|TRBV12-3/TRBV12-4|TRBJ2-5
TGTGCCAGCAGCCCAGCGGGGCCAAAAGAGACCCAGTACTTC
CASSPAGPKETQYF
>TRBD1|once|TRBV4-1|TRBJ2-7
TGCGCCAGCAGCCATCTTCCGGGACAGGCCGACGAGCAGTACTTC
CASSHLPGQADEQYF
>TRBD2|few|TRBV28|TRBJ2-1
TGTGCCAGCAGTTTACTAGCGGGGGGGGGTGAGCAGTTCTTC
CASSLLAGGGEQFF
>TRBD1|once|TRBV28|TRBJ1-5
TGTGCCAGCAGCCCATTCCGGGACAGGGCAAGCAATCAGCCCCAGCATTTT
CASSPFRDRASNQPQHF
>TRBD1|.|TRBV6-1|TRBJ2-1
TGTGCCATCGATAGGGACAGGAACGACAATGAGCAGTTCTTC
CAIDRDRNDNEQFF
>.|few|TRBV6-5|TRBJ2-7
TGTGCCAGCCTTTTGAGGTCGGAGGGCTACGAGCAGTACTTC
CASLLRSEGYEQYF